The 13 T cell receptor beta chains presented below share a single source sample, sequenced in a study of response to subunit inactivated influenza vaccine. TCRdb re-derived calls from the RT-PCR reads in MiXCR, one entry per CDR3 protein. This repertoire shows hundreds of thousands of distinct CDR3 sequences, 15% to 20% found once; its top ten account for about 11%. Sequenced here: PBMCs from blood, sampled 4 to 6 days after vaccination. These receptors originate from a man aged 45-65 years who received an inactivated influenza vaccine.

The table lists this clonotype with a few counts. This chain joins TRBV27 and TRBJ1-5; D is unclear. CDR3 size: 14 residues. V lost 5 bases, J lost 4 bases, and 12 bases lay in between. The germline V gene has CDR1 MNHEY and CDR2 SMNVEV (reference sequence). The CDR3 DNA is TGTGCCAGCAGTCCATTCATGGTGAATCAGCCCCAGCATTTT. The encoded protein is CASSPFMVNQPQHF.

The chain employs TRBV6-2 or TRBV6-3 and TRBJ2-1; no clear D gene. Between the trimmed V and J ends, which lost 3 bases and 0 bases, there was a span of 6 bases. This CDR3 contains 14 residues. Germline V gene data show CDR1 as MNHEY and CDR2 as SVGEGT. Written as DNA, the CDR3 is TGTGCCAGCAGTTATTATGGCTCCTACAATGAGCAGTTCTTC. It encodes CASSYYGSYNEQFF.

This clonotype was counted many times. For the CDR3, the DNA is TGCAGTGCTGCAATCGGGACAGGGGCTTACAATGAGCAGTTCTTC. It codes for CSAAIGTGAYNEQFF. This chain links TRBV20-1 with TRBJ2-1; TRBD1 matches 10 bases. The germline V gene has CDR1 DFQATT and CDR2 SNEGSKA (reference sequence). Losses at the gene ends were 5 bases for V and 4 bases for J; bases not matched to a gene: 8. CDR3 length: 15 residues.

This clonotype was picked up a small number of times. The CDR3 protein is CSAQNSGKGEQYF. As DNA, the CDR3 is TGCAGTGCTCAAAATAGCGGGAAGGGGGAGCAGTACTTC. The genes are TRBV20-1 and TRBJ2-7, with 8 bases identical to TRBD2. Per germline, CDR1 DFQATT and CDR2 SNEGSKA (reference sequence). J was trimmed by 7 bases and V by 5 bases; bases with no gene match: 10. The CDR3 is 13 amino acids.

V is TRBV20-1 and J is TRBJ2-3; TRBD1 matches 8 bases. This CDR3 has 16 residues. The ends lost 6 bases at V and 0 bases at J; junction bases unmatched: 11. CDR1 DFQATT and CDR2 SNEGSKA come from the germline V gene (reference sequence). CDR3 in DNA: TGCAGTGCGGGCCGCCGGGACAGGTCTAGCACAGATACGCAGTATTTT. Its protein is CSAGRRDRSSTDTQYF.

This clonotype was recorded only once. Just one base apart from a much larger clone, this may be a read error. CDR3 amino acids: CSARLGTTSSTDTQYF. The CDR3 DNA sequence: TGCAGCGCTCGCCTTGGCACAACTTCTAGCACAGATACGCAGTATTTT. The chain links TRBV29-1 to TRBJ2-3; D not certain. Germline lookup yields CDR1 SQVTM and CDR2 ANQGSEA. CDR3 length equals 16 residues. V lost 7 bases and J 0 bases, leaving 20 bases between the germline ends.

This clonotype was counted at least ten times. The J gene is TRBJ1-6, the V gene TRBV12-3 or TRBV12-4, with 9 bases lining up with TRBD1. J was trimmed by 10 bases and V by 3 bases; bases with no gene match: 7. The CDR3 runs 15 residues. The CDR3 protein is CASSFGQGTVSPLHF. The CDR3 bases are TGTGCCAGCAGTTTTGGACAGGGGACGGTCTCACCCCTCCACTTT.

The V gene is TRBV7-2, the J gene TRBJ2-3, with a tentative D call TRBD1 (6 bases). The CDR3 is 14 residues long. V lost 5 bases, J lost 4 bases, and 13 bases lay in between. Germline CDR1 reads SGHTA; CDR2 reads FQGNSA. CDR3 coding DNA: TGTGCCAGCAGCCGGGCACAGGGCGCAGATACGCAGTATTTT. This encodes CASSRAQGADTQYF. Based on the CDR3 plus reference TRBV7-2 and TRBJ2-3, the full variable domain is GAGVSQSPSNKVTEKGKDVELRCDPISGHTALYWYRQSLGQGLEFLIYFQGNSAPDKSGLPSDRFSAERTGGSVSTLTIQRTQQEDSAVYLCASSRAQGADTQYFGPGTRLTVL.

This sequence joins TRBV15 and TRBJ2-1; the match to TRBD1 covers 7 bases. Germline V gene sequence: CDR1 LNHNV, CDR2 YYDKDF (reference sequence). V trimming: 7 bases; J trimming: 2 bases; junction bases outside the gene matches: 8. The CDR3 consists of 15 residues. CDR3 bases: TGTGCCACCACCGGGTCCGGGACAGCCTACAATGAGCAGTTCTTC. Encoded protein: CATTGSGTAYNEQFF.

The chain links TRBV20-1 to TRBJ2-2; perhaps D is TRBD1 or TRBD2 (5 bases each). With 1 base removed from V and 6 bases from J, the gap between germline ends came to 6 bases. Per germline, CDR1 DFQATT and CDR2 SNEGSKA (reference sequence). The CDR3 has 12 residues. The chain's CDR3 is CSARVGAGELFF. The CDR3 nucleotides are TGCAGTGCTAGAGTGGGGGCCGGGGAGCTGTTTTTT.

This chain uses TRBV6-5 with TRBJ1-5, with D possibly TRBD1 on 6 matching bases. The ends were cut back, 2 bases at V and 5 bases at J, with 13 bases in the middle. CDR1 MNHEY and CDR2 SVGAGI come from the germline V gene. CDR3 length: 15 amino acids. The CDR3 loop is CASSYVDRDYQPQHF. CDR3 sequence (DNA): TGTGCCAGCAGTTACGTGGACAGAGATTATCAGCCCCAGCATTTT.

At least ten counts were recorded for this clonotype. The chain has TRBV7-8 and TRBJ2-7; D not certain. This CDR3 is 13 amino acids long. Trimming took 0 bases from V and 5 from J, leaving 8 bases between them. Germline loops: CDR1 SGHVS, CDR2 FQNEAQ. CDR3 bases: TGTGCCAGCAGCTTAGCTTATATCCACGAGCAGTACTTC. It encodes CASSLAYIHEQYF.

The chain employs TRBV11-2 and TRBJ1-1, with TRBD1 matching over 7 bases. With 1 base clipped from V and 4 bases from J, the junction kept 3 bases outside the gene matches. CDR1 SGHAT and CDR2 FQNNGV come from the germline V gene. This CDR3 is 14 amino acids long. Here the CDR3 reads CASSLGQGFTEAFF. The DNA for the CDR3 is TGTGCCAGCAGCTTAGGACAGGGTTTCACTGAAGCTTTCTTT.